These 28 T cell receptor beta chains were all obtained from the same sample, sequenced in a study of cytotoxic CD8 clonotypes in ibrutinib-treated CLL. TCRdb's table, derived via immunoSEQ multiplex PCR, lists solely in-frame clones and lacks some. This sample has around 250,000 clones, with roughly 70% found just once. The sample consisted of PBMCs, taken after 24 months of ibrutinib treatment. These receptors came from a human donor with chronic lymphocytic leukemia.

This rearrangement joins TRBV4-2 to TRBJ2-1; possibly TRBD2 for D (6 bases). This CDR3 has 15 residues. Trimming removed 0 bases at V and 9 bases at J, with 15 bases between. Per the germline V gene, CDR1 is LGHNA and CDR2 is YNFKEQ. The CDR3 region is CASSQEWGLLIEQFF. Written as DNA, the CDR3 is TGTGCCAGCAGCCAAGAGTGGGGACTCCTCATTGAGCAGTTCTTC.

This clone was counted only a few times. The chain links TRBV15 to TRBJ2-7; D tentatively reads TRBD1 or TRBD2 (5 bases each). Per germline, CDR1 LNHNV and CDR2 YYDKDF (reference sequence). Trimming took 0 bases from V and 10 from J, leaving 10 bases between them. This CDR3 region has 12 residues. CDR3 sequence: CATSRDRGHQYF. The CDR3 region has the DNA TGTGCCACCAGCAGAGATCGGGGCCACCAGTACTTC.

Points on this clone: This specimen includes other DNA sequences encoding the same CDR3. This sequence joins TRBV28 and TRBJ2-1, with D possibly being TRBD1 (6 bases). The germline V gene encodes CDR1 MDHEN and CDR2 SYDVKM. This CDR3 comprises 14 residues. The V gene lost 3 bases and the J gene lost 0 bases, with 6 bases spanning the gap. The CDR3 nucleotides read TGTGCCAGCAGTTTGGACAGCTCCTACAATGAGCAGTTCTTC. It yields the protein CASSLDSSYNEQFF.

The chain employs TRBV6-5 and TRBJ2-3; D possibly corresponds to TRBD2 (6 bases). The V gene's germline CDR1 is MNHEY and CDR2 SVGAGI. V gave up 4 bases and J gave up 4 bases, with 9 bases separating them. The CDR3 has 13 residues. The CDR3 spells CASSLRDADTQYF. The CDR3 region has the DNA TGTGCCAGCAGTTTGCGGGACGCAGATACGCAGTATTTT.

This chain connects TRBV4-2 to TRBJ1-1; no definite D call. The V end was cut by 0 bases, the J end by 6 bases, with 8 bases between. The CDR3 loop spans 13 amino acids. From germline, CDR1 is LGHNA and CDR2 YNFKEQ. In DNA, the CDR3 is TGTGCCAGCAGCCAAGATAGCGAAGCTGAAGCTTTCTTT. This codes for CASSQDSEAEAFF.

This clone was detected only a few times. CDR3 sequence (DNA): TGCGCCAGCAGCTCCAGTTGGTTCGAGCAGTTCTTC. It translates to CASSSSWFEQFF. This chain uses TRBV5-1 with TRBJ2-1; no firm D call. Per the germline V gene, CDR1 is SGHRS and CDR2 is YFSETQ. CDR3 length equals 12 residues. The germline V and J ends were trimmed by 3 bases and 10 bases, with 11 bases remaining between them.

This clone occurred once. The chain uses TRBV15 and TRBJ1-4; D is perhaps TRBD1 (5 bases). Trimming took 0 bases from V and 5 from J, leaving 10 bases between them. Germline CDR1 LNHNV, CDR2 YYDKDF (reference sequence). The length of the CDR3 is 15 residues. CDR3 in amino acids: CATSREGTENEKLFF. DNA of the CDR3: TGTGCCACCAGCAGAGAGGGGACCGAGAATGAAAAACTGTTTTTT.

The J gene is TRBJ2-1, the V gene TRBV29-1; 10 bases line up with TRBD2. The germline V gene encodes CDR1 SQVTM and CDR2 ANQGSEA. CDR3 size: 14 residues. V shed 7 bases and J 5 bases; nucleotides not matched to a gene: 8. CDR3 protein: CSAEGLAKNNEQFF. The CDR3 bases are TGCAGCGCCGAGGGACTAGCGAAGAACAATGAGCAGTTCTTC.

The V and J genes are TRBV9 and TRBJ2-1, with TRBD1 as a possible D gene (5 bases). The CDR3 is made up of 12 amino acids. Germline V gene data show CDR1 as SGDLS and CDR2 as YYNGEE. Between the trimmed V and J ends, which lost 0 bases and 11 bases, there was a span of 9 bases. This CDR3 reads CASSVVAGQQFF. The CDR3 bases are TGTGCCAGCAGCGTAGTAGCAGGGCAGCAGTTCTTC.

This chain uses TRBV9 with TRBJ2-1; TRBD2 aligns across 12 bases. Trimming removed 1 base from V and 10 bases from J; junction bases left unmatched: 12. CDR1 is SGDLS and CDR2 is YYNGEE in the germline V gene. The CDR3 spans 17 residues. The CDR3 nucleotides read TGTGCCAGCAGCGTAACCAGACTAGCGGGGGTCCAGGGGGAGCAGTTCTTC. As protein: CASSVTRLAGVQGEQFF. The variable domain in full, completed from reference TRBV9 and TRBJ2-1, reads DSGVTQTPKHLITATGQRVTLRCSPRSGDLSVYWYQQSLDQGLQFLIQYYNGEERAKGNILERFSAQQFPDLHSELNLSSLELGDSALYFCASSVTRLAGVQGEQFFGPGTRLTVL.

This clone was observed once. V gene TRBV29-1 combines with J gene TRBJ1-1; 8 bases are a match to TRBD1. Germline trimming cut 1 base from V and 2 bases from J; bases unmatched to any gene: 9. The CDR3 consists of 16 residues. Germline V CDR1 and CDR2: SQVTM, ANQGSEA. CDR3 protein: CSVEGWRTGLNTEAFF. The CDR3 DNA follows: TGCAGCGTTGAAGGATGGAGGACAGGGCTAAACACTGAAGCTTTCTTT.

V and J are TRBV14 and TRBJ2-7; D is undetermined. The CDR3 runs 13 residues. V was trimmed by 6 bases and J by 1 base, leaving 10 bases between them. Germline V gene sequence: CDR1 SGHDN, CDR2 FVKESK. Here the CDR3 DNA reads TGTGCCAGCAGTCCTCCCAATTCCTACGAGCAGTACTTC. It specifies CASSPPNSYEQYF.

The DNA for the CDR3 is TGTGCCTGGGGTCGGACTAGCGGGAGGACAGATACGCAGTATTTT. It translates to CAWGRTSGRTDTQYF. This sequence joins TRBV30 and TRBJ2-3, with 14 bases fitting TRBD2. The V and J ends lost 5 bases and 3 bases, in that order; junction bases with no gene match: 4. Per the germline V gene, CDR1 is GTSNPN and CDR2 is SVGIG (reference sequence). The CDR3 extends over 15 amino acids.

The CDR3 sequence: CASSRQSGYEKLFF. The CDR3 DNA follows: TGTGCCAGCAGTCGACAGTCAGGGTATGAAAAACTGTTTTTT. The chain combines TRBV6-5 with TRBJ1-4, with D perhaps TRBD1 (5 bases). V lost 5 bases and J lost 6, with 13 bases in between. Germline CDR1 MNHEY, CDR2 SVGAGI. The CDR3 is 14 amino acids.

This clone was detected once. The chain carries TRBV2 and TRBJ2-7; D remains unclear. This CDR3 region has 15 residues. The germline V gene has CDR1 SNHLY and CDR2 FYNNEI. Trimming took off 2 bases at V and 2 bases at J, with 13 bases between the two ends. The DNA of the CDR3 is TGTGCCAGCAGTGAAAGTGGGCAGACTGCCTACGAGCAGTACTTC. This gives the protein CASSESGQTAYEQYF.

The table lists this clone with a few counts. The chain recombines TRBV15 with TRBJ1-1; D is perhaps TRBD1 (6 bases). The ends were cut back, 4 bases at V and 7 bases at J, with 16 bases in the middle. The germline V gene has CDR1 LNHNV and CDR2 YYDKDF (reference sequence). The CDR3 runs 14 residues. The CDR3 DNA sequence: TGTGCCACCAGCAAATATCAGGGGTATATTGAAGCTTTCTTT. Amino acids: CATSKYQGYIEAFF.

This chain uses TRBV11-3 with TRBJ2-7, with TRBD2 as a possible D gene (7 bases). Germline values: CDR1 SGHNT, CDR2 YENEEA. V was shortened by 4 bases and J by 2 bases, with 15 bases between the two germline ends. This CDR3 spans 15 amino acids. The CDR3 DNA is TGTGCCAGCAGCTATGCGGGGGCTTCAACCTACGAGCAGTACTTC. It specifies CASSYAGASTYEQYF.

This clone occurred a few times. V is TRBV19 and J is TRBJ2-7; possible D gene TRBD2, 6 bases. The V end lost 5 bases, the J end lost 2 bases, and 7 bases lay between the germline ends. Germline CDR1 and CDR2: LNHDA and SQIVND (reference sequence). The CDR3 extends over 12 amino acids. The CDR3 DNA reads TGTGCCAGTAGTGGCGGGACCTACGAGCAGTACTTC. This gives the protein CASSGGTYEQYF.

The chain couples TRBV27 to TRBJ1-1, with D unresolved. This CDR3 is built from 14 residues. Trimming cost V 7 bases and J 0 bases, with 12 bases left between them. The germline V gene encodes CDR1 MNHEY and CDR2 SMNVEV (reference sequence). The CDR3 reads CASTPAPMNTEAFF. The DNA for the CDR3 is TGTGCCAGCACACCCGCCCCAATGAACACTGAAGCTTTCTTT.

V and J are TRBV7-3 and TRBJ2-3; D unresolved. The V end lost 5 bases, the J end lost 3 bases, and 18 bases lay between the germline ends. In germline, CDR1 is SGHTA, CDR2 FQGTGA. The CDR3 sequence is 16 residues long. The CDR3 DNA reads as TGTGCCAGCAGCAGGTCTCCAGCTCCCGAAACAGATACGCAGTATTTT. Protein product: CASSRSPAPETDTQYF.

This chain joins TRBV4-3 and TRBJ1-3; D may be TRBD1 (6 bases). Germline CDR1 is LGHNA and CDR2 is YSLEER. V was pared by 3 bases and J by 4 bases, with 16 bases between. There are 16 residues in the CDR3. The CDR3 region is CASSQDAGTTGNTIYF. In nucleotides, the CDR3 is TGCGCCAGCAGCCAGGACGCCGGGACAACCGGAAACACCATATATTTT.

This chain links TRBV6-6 with TRBJ2-1; D gene ambiguous. V was shortened by 0 bases and J by 4 bases, with 13 bases between the two germline ends. Germline V gene lookup returns CDR1 MNHNY and CDR2 SVGAGI (reference sequence). This CDR3 has 16 amino acids. Here the CDR3 reads CASSYSPKPLYNEQFF. Here the CDR3 DNA reads TGTGCCAGCAGTTACTCCCCAAAACCACTTTACAATGAGCAGTTCTTC.

The chain has TRBV6-5 and TRBJ2-7; TRBD1 aligns across 7 bases. This CDR3 has 14 amino acids. In germline, CDR1 is MNHEY, CDR2 SVGAGI. V trimming: 5 bases; J trimming: 2 bases; junction bases outside the gene matches: 6. For the CDR3, the DNA is TGTGCCAGCAGTGGGACAGTGAACCCCTACGAGCAGTACTTC. Translating gives CASSGTVNPYEQYF.

Regarding this clone: At one end the junction does not follow the germline gene, possibly because of a read error. The chain joins TRBV29-1 to TRBJ2-7, with a tentative D call TRBD1 (6 bases). Germline lookup yields CDR1 SQVTM and CDR2 ANQGSEA. The CDR3 is 11 residues long. The CDR3 nucleotides read TGCAGCGTTCAAGACAGGTCGGAGCAGTACTTC. It specifies CSVQDRSEQYF.

This clone was found once. CDR3 sequence: CATVSRGLSYEQYF. DNA for the CDR3: TGTGCCACAGTTTCCAGGGGGCTATCCTACGAGCAGTACTTC. The chain has TRBV28 and TRBJ2-7; 8 bases are shared with TRBD1. The CDR3 totals 14 residues. Germline CDR1 MDHEN, CDR2 SYDVKM. The J segment lost 1 base and the V segment lost 10 bases, leaving 9 bases of the junction unmatched.

The chain couples TRBV7-2 to TRBJ2-7; possible D gene TRBD2, 6 bases. The V and J ends lost 0 bases and 6 bases respectively, with 12 bases between them. CDR3 length: 14 amino acids. CDR1 is SGHTA and CDR2 is FQGNSA in the germline V gene. CDR3 sequence (DNA): TGTGCCAGCAGCTTAGCGCTGGGGGGTAGCGAGCAGTACTTC. Translation: CASSLALGGSEQYF.

V is TRBV29-1 and J is TRBJ2-1; TRBD2 matches at 7 bases. CDR1 is SQVTM and CDR2 is ANQGSEA in the germline V gene. CDR3 length equals 15 residues. V dropped 0 bases and J dropped 8; count of bases not matched to a gene: 10. CDR3 protein: CSVEDLRRLAYEQFF. DNA for the CDR3: TGCAGCGTTGAAGATCTCCGACGACTAGCCTATGAGCAGTTCTTC.

This clone was observed a few times. J is TRBJ2-7 and V is TRBV2, with D perhaps TRBD1 or TRBD2 (5 bases each). V shed 8 bases and J shed 3 bases, with 14 bases lying between them. Germline CDR1 SNHLY, CDR2 FYNNEI. The CDR3 has 13 amino acids. The CDR3 sequence is CASGGTWDYEQYF. CDR3 DNA: TGTGCCAGCGGGGGTACTTGGGACTACGAGCAGTACTTC.